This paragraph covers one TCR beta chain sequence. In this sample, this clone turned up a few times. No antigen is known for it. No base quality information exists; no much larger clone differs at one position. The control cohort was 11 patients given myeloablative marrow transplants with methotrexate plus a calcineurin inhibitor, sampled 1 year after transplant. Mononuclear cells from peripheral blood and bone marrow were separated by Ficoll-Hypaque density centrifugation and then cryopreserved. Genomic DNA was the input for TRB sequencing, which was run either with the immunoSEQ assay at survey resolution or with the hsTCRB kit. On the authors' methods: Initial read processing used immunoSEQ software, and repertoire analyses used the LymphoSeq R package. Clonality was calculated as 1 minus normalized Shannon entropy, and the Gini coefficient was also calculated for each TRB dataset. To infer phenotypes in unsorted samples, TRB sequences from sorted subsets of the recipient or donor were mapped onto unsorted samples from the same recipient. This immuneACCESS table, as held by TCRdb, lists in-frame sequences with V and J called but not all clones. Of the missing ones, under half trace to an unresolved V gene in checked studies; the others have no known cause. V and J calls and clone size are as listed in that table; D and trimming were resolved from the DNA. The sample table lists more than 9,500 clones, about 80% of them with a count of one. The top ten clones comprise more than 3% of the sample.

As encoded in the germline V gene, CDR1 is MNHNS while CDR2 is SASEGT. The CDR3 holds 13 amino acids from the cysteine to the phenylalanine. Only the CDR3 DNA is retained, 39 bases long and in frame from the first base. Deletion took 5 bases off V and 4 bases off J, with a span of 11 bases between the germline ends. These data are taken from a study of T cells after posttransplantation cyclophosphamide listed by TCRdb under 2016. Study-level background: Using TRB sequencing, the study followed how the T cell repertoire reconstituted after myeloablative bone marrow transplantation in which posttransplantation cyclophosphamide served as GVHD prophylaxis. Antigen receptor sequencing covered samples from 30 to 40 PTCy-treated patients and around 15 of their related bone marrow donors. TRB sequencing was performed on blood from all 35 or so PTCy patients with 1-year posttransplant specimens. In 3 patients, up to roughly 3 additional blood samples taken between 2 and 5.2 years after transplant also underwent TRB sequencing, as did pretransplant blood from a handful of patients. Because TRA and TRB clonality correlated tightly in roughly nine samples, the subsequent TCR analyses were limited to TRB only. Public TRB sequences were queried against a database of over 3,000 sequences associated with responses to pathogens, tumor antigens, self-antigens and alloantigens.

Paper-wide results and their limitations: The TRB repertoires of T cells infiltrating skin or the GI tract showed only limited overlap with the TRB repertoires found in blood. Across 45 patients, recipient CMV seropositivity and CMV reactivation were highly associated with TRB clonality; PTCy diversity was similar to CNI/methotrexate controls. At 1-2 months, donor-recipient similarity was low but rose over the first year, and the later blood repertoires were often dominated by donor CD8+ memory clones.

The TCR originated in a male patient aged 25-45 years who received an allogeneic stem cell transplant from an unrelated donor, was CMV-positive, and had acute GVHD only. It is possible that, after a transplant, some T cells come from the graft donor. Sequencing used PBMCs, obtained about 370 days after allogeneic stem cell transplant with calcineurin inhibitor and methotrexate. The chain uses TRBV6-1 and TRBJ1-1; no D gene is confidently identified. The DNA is TGTGCCAGCAGTTCCAATTTCGGCACTGAAGCTTTCTTT. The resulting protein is CASSSNFGTEAFF.